The 13 T cell receptor beta chains below all came from one sample that was sequenced in a study of monozygotic twins with inflammatory bowel disease. TCRdb reprocessed the 5' RACE reads and keeps a single row for each CDR3 protein, giving no DNA. This repertoire comprises a few hundred thousand distinct CDR3 sequences; its ten largest clones make up 5.6%. The sample taken for sequencing was blood. These receptors came from a human donor with ulcerative colitis or Crohn's disease, or a healthy co-twin of an affected twin (not recorded which).

The genes are TRBV9 and TRBJ2-7. Looked up from germline, CDR1 is SGDLS and CDR2 is YYNGEE. The CDR3 has 15 residues. The CDR3 is CASSLDSSSSYEQYF. The variable domain in full, completed from reference TRBV9 and TRBJ2-7, reads DSGVTQTPKHLITATGQRVTLRCSPRSGDLSVYWYQQSLDQGLQFLIQYYNGEERAKGNILERFSAQQFPDLHSELNLSSLELGDSALYFCASSLDSSSSYEQYFGPGTRLTVT.

This rearrangement joins TRBV3-1 to TRBJ2-7; the D gene TCRdb calls, TRBD1, cannot be checked with no DNA. The germline V gene encodes CDR1 LGHDT and CDR2 YNNKEL (reference sequence). The CDR3 sequence is 16 residues long. The CDR3 reads CASSPRPGQGTYEQYF.

The V and J genes are TRBV27 and TRBJ1-1. The CDR3 extends over 15 amino acids. From germline, CDR1 is MNHEY and CDR2 SMNVEV (reference sequence). The CDR3 spells CASSLWGGGNTEAFF.

The chain links TRBV6-5 to TRBJ1-1; TCRdb names TRBD1, which stays unverified in the absence of DNA. The CDR3 totals 12 residues. From germline, CDR1 is MNHEY and CDR2 SVGAGI. The CDR3 region is CASSRTGAEAFF.

The CDR3 loop reads CASSFRAGTGGYNEQFF. The rearrangement uses TRBV7-9 and TRBJ2-1; TCRdb's D call, TRBD1, is unchecked because there is no DNA. This CDR3 region has 17 residues. CDR1 and CDR2 from the germline V gene are SEHNR and FQNEAQ (reference sequence).

The CDR3 here is CASSFYSGTYRKNIQYF. The V call is TRBV11-3, the J call TRBJ2-4; the TRBD1 assignment by TCRdb is unverifiable without DNA. Germline CDR1 SGHNT, CDR2 YENEEA. The CDR3 has 17 amino acids.

The chain combines TRBV7-2 with TRBJ2-5; TCRdb picks TRBD2, but there is no DNA to check that call. The CDR3 is 12 amino acids. CDR1 and CDR2 from the germline V gene are SGHTA and FQGNSA. The CDR3: CASSLWDGTQYF.

V usage is TRBV20-1 and J usage is TRBJ1-5; checking the TCRdb D call of TRBD1 is not possible without DNA. The germline V gene encodes CDR1 DFQATT and CDR2 SNEGSKA (reference sequence). CDR3 size: 15 residues. CDR3 region: CSARGGARSNQPQHF.

The chain joins TRBV9 to TRBJ2-3; TCRdb selects TRBD1, and the lack of DNA leaves this call unchecked. CDR1 SGDLS and CDR2 YYNGEE come from the germline V gene. The CDR3 consists of 17 residues. CDR3 sequence reads: CASSVAGGGTPTDTQYF.

The chain joins TRBV28 to TRBJ2-7; TCRdb's assignment of TRBD1 cannot be checked, as there is no DNA. The CDR3 is 14 amino acids. Germline V gives CDR1 MDHEN, CDR2 SYDVKM. The CDR3: CASSRTGGDYEQYF. Drawing the rest from reference TRBV28 and TRBJ2-7, the complete variable domain is DVKVTQSSRYLVKRTGEKVFLECVQDMDHENMFWYRQDPGLGLRLIYFSYDVKMKEKGDIPEGYSVSREKKERFSLILESASTNQTSMYLCASSRTGGDYEQYFGPGTRLTVT.

The V call is TRBV6-2 or TRBV6-3, the J call TRBJ1-5. The germline V gene has CDR1 MNHEY and CDR2 SVGEGT. The CDR3 runs to 15 residues. The CDR3 loop reads CASSYGEWGNQPQHF.

This rearrangement joins TRBV27 to TRBJ2-1; checking the TCRdb D call of TRBD2 is not possible without DNA. In germline, CDR1 is MNHEY, CDR2 SMNVEV (reference sequence). The CDR3 totals 13 residues. The CDR3 protein is CASSGRGWNEQFF.

The CDR3 region is CASSSRDRGFHEQYF. The chain is built from TRBV11-3 and TRBJ2-7; there is no DNA to check the TCRdb D call of TRBD1. The V gene's germline CDR1 is SGHNT and CDR2 YENEEA. This CDR3 comprises 15 residues.